What follows are 5 T cell receptor beta chains derived from one specimen sequenced in a study of T-cell reconstitution after alpha-beta-depleted transplantation in children (dated by TCRdb to the mid-2010s). Receptor libraries were prepared by PCR. Sequencer: Illumina HiSeq 2500. To normalize quantification of the TCRbeta repertoire, the TCR libraries were built with molecular barcoding that relied on unique molecular identifiers. TCRdb trimmed the raw reads at Q25, called clones with MiXCR and kept productive beta chains. All rows with the same CDR3 protein become a single entry with the most common DNA and genes. This sample holds 900,000 or so distinct CDR3 sequences; roughly 15% were observed only once. The biggest ten clones account for about 5% of the sample. The treatment or condition tag for this specimen amounts to: allogeneic hematopoietic cell transplantation with graft depleted of TCRalphabeta T cells and CD19 B cells.

Here the sequenced sample was PBMCs, mostly from graft donor cells, taken 360 days after TCRalphabeta/CD19-depleted stem cell transplant. These receptors came from a male patient younger than 18 who had a stem cell transplant for acute lymphoblastic leukemia, so the T cells may come from the graft donor.

V and J are TRBV28 and TRBJ2-1; TRBD2 matches 7 bases. CDR1 MDHEN and CDR2 SYDVKM come from the germline V gene. This CDR3 has 15 amino acids. The V segment lost 2 bases and the J segment 8 bases; nucleotides outside the gene matches: 9. DNA of the CDR3: TGTGCCAGCAGTTTAGCGGGAGTATCGCCCCATGAGCAGTTCTTC. This sequence encodes CASSLAGVSPHEQFF.

The chain employs TRBV7-3 and TRBJ1-1; 8 nucleotides line up with TRBD1. Germline V gene lookup returns CDR1 SGHTA and CDR2 FQGTGA. CDR3 length: 17 amino acids. After removal of 3 bases from V and 1 base from J, the junction contained 10 bases not matched to a gene. The CDR3 sequence is CASSFTDRGAANTEAFF. CDR3 bases: TGTGCCAGCAGCTTCACCGACAGGGGAGCGGCGAACACTGAAGCTTTCTTT.

The chain uses TRBV10-3 and TRBJ1-4, with D hard to call. Trimming stripped 4 bases from V and 3 bases from J, with 6 bases between. The V gene's germline CDR1 is ENHRY and CDR2 SYGVKD. The CDR3 runs to 13 residues. The CDR3 sequence is CAISGVANEKLFF. As DNA, the CDR3 is TGTGCCATCAGTGGAGTGGCTAATGAAAAACTGTTTTTT.

The rearrangement links TRBV29-1 to TRBJ2-2; 8 positions agree with TRBD1. CDR1 is SQVTM and CDR2 is ANQGSEA in the germline V gene. J gave up 1 base and V 6 bases, and 7 bases lay outside the gene matches. The CDR3 is made up of 15 amino acids. The CDR3 sequence is CSVGRTGLNTGELFF. CDR3 coding DNA: TGCAGCGTGGGGAGGACAGGGCTGAACACCGGGGAGCTGTTTTTT.

This clonotype was seen repeatedly, ten times or more. This chain links TRBV24-1 with TRBJ2-1; no firm D call. V lost 4 bases and J 3 bases, leaving 12 bases between the germline ends. The CDR3 covers 15 residues. The V gene's germline CDR1 is KGHDR and CDR2 SFDVKD. CDR3 bases: TGTGCCACCAGTGACCCTACATCGGACTACAATGAGCAGTTCTTC. This gives the protein CATSDPTSDYNEQFF.